A single sample gave rise to the 12 T cell receptor beta chains below, sequenced in a study of Tregs in tolerant kidney transplant recipients. Recipients received nonmyeloablative bone marrow transplants from related graft donors, with transient mixed chimerism. Only in-frame clones appear in the TCRdb table, and some are missing; sequencing was by immunoSEQ multiplex PCR. The sample comprises 50,000 to 65,000 clones, around 87% of which are singletons, and about 4% rests with the top ten. The sequences come from CD4+ T cells from blood (PBMCs), collected 6 months after the transplant. All receptors derive from a human patient who received a combined kidney and bone marrow transplant. The T cells may partly be graft donor cells.

The genes are TRBV30 and TRBJ1-6; D unresolved. The CDR3 totals 15 residues. In germline, CDR1 is GTSNPN, CDR2 SVGIG (reference sequence). With 2 bases removed from V and 0 bases from J, the gap between germline ends came to 8 bases. The CDR3 DNA reads TGTGCCTGGAGTTCCGGGAGCTCCTATAATTCACCCCTCCACTTT. As protein: CAWSSGSSYNSPLHF.

The chain carries TRBV27 and TRBJ2-5; perhaps TRBD2 as D (6 bases). Trimming left V 3 bases short and J 2 bases short, with 10 bases between. The CDR3 has 14 amino acids. Germline values: CDR1 MNHEY, CDR2 SMNVEV (reference sequence). CDR3 amino acids: CASSFSGYQETQYF. In DNA, the CDR3 is TGTGCCAGCAGTTTTAGCGGTTATCAAGAGACCCAGTACTTC.

This chain connects TRBV5-6 to TRBJ2-5; 10 bases agree with TRBD1. The V and J ends lost 4 bases and 3 bases, in that order; junction bases with no gene match: 6. Germline V gene data show CDR1 as SGHDT and CDR2 as YYEEEE. The CDR3 covers 15 residues. Here the CDR3 reads CASSARDRGKETQYF. The CDR3 DNA reads as TGTGCCAGCAGCGCCCGGGACAGGGGAAAAGAGACCCAGTACTTC.

V and J are TRBV7-3 and TRBJ2-3; perhaps TRBD1 as D (5 bases). Germline assignment: CDR1 SGHTA and CDR2 FQGTGA. V was clipped by 6 bases and J by 0 bases, with 16 bases between them. This CDR3 has 16 amino acids. The CDR3 DNA reads TGTGCCAGCAGTCCTCTGGGGCGGCTGAGCACAGATACGCAGTATTTT. Its translation is CASSPLGRLSTDTQYF.

V and J are TRBV7-2 and TRBJ2-3, with TRBD2 identical over 12 bases. The CDR3 is 15 residues long. Germline V lookup: CDR1 SGHTA, CDR2 FQGNSA. V lost 3 bases and J lost 5; bases outside the gene matches: 3. The CDR3 region is CASSFLAGGGDTQYF. CDR3 sequence (DNA): TGTGCCAGCAGCTTCCTAGCGGGAGGGGGAGATACGCAGTATTTT.

V usage is TRBV10-3 and J usage is TRBJ2-3, with 7 bases identical to TRBD2. This CDR3 contains 14 residues. CDR1 ENHRY and CDR2 SYGVKD come from the germline V gene. Unmatched junction bases numbered 9, after V lost 7 bases and J lost 5 bases. The CDR3 nucleotides are TGTGCCATCATTTCCCAAGGGGAGGGAGATACGCAGTATTTT. Translated, it gives CAIISQGEGDTQYF.

J is TRBJ2-7 and V is TRBV5-8, with TRBD1 matching over 7 bases. V lost 2 bases and J lost 2; bases outside the gene matches: 7. This CDR3 spans 15 amino acids. Germline values: CDR1 SGHTS, CDR2 YDEGEE. The CDR3: CASSFDRDRTYEQYF. The CDR3 DNA sequence: TGTGCCAGCAGCTTTGACAGGGACAGAACCTACGAGCAGTACTTC.

This rearrangement joins TRBV7-2 to TRBJ2-7; weak D call: TRBD2 (6 bases). The CDR3 extends over 14 amino acids. Germline CDR1 is SGHTA and CDR2 is FQGNSA. V was clipped by 6 bases and J by 6 bases, with 18 bases between them. CDR3 residues: CASSSRNFGGEQYF. The CDR3 DNA reads TGTGCCAGCAGTTCCCGTAATTTCGGGGGCGAGCAGTACTTC.

This sequence joins TRBV11-3 and TRBJ2-5, with TRBD1 matching 7 bases. Matching the DNA end better, TRBJ2-7 makes the J call doubtful. The CDR3 sequence is 12 residues long. Germline CDR1 is SGHNT and CDR2 is YENEEA. The CDR3 protein is CASGDSSYEQYF. CDR3 coding DNA: TGTGCCAGCGGGGACAGTTCCTACGAGCAGTACTTC.

This sequence joins TRBV6-1 and TRBJ1-2, with 12 bases aligning to TRBD1. Germline assignment: CDR1 MNHNS and CDR2 SASEGT. Losses at the gene ends were 3 bases for V and 8 bases for J; bases not matched to a gene: 4. This CDR3 is 14 amino acids long. The CDR3 nucleotides are TGTGCCAGCAGTGACCCGGGACAGGGGGCCGGCTACACCTTC. It specifies CASSDPGQGAGYTF.

This chain joins TRBV6-6 and TRBJ2-7, with D perhaps matching TRBD1 (6 bases). The CDR3 spans 16 residues. Germline V gene lookup returns CDR1 MNHNY and CDR2 SVGAGI (reference sequence). V was shortened by 5 bases and J by 5 bases, with 22 bases between the two germline ends. CDR3 DNA: TGTGCCAGCAGTCCCGGAGAAACAGGGAGTCAGCACGAGCAGTACTTC. Protein: CASSPGETGSQHEQYF.

This clone has a single count. This chain uses TRBV7-6 with TRBJ2-7, with a possible D match to TRBD2 (5 bases). CDR3 length: 15 amino acids. V lost 5 bases and J lost 1, with 15 bases in between. Looked up from germline, CDR1 is SGHVS and CDR2 is FNYEAQ. The DNA for the CDR3 is TGTGCCAGCAGCCCCCTGGGCGGGCAGTCCTACGAGCAGTACTTC. Translated: CASSPLGGQSYEQYF. Full variable domain (missing parts from reference TRBV7-6 and TRBJ2-7): GAGVSQSPRYKVTKRGQDVALRCDPISGHVSLYWYRQALGQGPEFLTYFNYEAQQDKSGLPNDRFSAERPEGSISTLTIQRTEQRDSAMYRCASSPLGGQSYEQYFGPGTRLTVT.